A selection of T cell receptor beta chains follows, all from one sample in a study of cytomegalovirus exposure and HLA in healthy donors. Assay: immunoSEQ multiplex PCR; the TCRdb copy retains only in-frame clones and omits some. The sample has about 110,000 clones, approximately 73% seen once; the top ten hold approximately 8%. The material sequenced was PBMCs. The receptors stem from a middle-aged man in good health and CMV-seronegative. CDR3s include the opening cysteine and the closing phenylalanine or tryptophan. A D gene is named only where the DNA matches it firmly. The size of a clone is reported for some rows only, either as once, few or many, or as a class for expanded clones.

D gene: TRBD1
V gene: TRBV6-1
J gene: TRBJ1-5
clone size: once
CDR3 DNA: TGTGCCAGCAGTGAAGGTCCGGCAGGGGGTTATCAGCCCCAGCATTTT
CDR3 protein: CASSEGPAGGYQPQHF

D gene: NA
V gene: TRBV4-1
J gene: TRBJ1-5
clone size: NA
CDR3 DNA: TGCGCCAGCAGCGAAGGGTACGGGGTCCCAGATCAGCCCCAGCATTTT
CDR3 protein: CASSEGYGVPDQPQHF

D gene: TRBD2
V gene: TRBV11-2
J gene: TRBJ2-7
clone size: NA
CDR3 DNA: TGTGCCAGCAGCTACCCGACTAGCGCCTACGAGCAGTACTTC
CDR3 protein: CASSYPTSAYEQYF

D gene: NA
V gene: TRBV7-2
J gene: TRBJ1-3
clone size: few
CDR3 DNA: TGTGCCAGCAGCCTCTCTGGAAACACCATATATTTT
CDR3 protein: CASSLSGNTIYF

D gene: TRBD1
V gene: TRBV6-4
J gene: TRBJ2-7
clone size: NA
CDR3 DNA: TGTGCCAGCAGCGTCGACAGGGGCCCCTACGAGCAGTACTTC
CDR3 protein: CASSVDRGPYEQYF

D gene: NA
V gene: TRBV11-2
J gene: TRBJ2-2
clone size: NA
CDR3 DNA: TGTGCCAGCAGCTTAGATCCACGCGGGGGCAACACCGGGGAGCTGTTTTTT
CDR3 protein: CASSLDPRGGNTGELFF

D gene: TRBD2
V gene: TRBV10-3
J gene: TRBJ2-3
clone size: NA
CDR3 DNA: TGTGCCATCAGTGAAGCGGGGAGCACAGATACGCAGTATTTT
CDR3 protein: CAISEAGSTDTQYF

D gene: NA
V gene: TRBV5-4
J gene: TRBJ1-1
clone size: NA
CDR3 DNA: TGTGCCAGCAGCTTGCAAACAGGGCGGACTGAAGCTTTCTTT
CDR3 protein: CASSLQTGRTEAFF

D gene: NA
V gene: TRBV14
J gene: TRBJ2-3
clone size: NA
CDR3 DNA: TGTGCCAGCAGCCAACGCTATGTCACAGATACGCAGTATTTT
CDR3 protein: CASSQRYVTDTQYF

D gene: NA
V gene: TRBV27
J gene: TRBJ1-1
clone size: once
CDR3 DNA: TGTGCCAGCAGTTTCTCGAGTGATCCCATGAACACTGAAGCTTTCTTT
CDR3 protein: CASSFSSDPMNTEAFF

D gene: NA
V gene: TRBV11-3
J gene: TRBJ2-7
clone size: NA
CDR3 DNA: TGTGCCAGCAGCTCCCGATTGGCGGGCGAGCAGTACTTC
CDR3 protein: CASSSRLAGEQYF

D gene: NA
V gene: TRBV5-6
J gene: TRBJ2-5
clone size: NA
CDR3 DNA: TGTGCCAGCAGCGCGCAAGAGACCCAGTACTTC
CDR3 protein: CASSAQETQYF

D gene: TRBD1
V gene: TRBV4-1
J gene: TRBJ1-1
clone size: NA
CDR3 DNA: TGCGCCAGCAGCCAAGATCGAGACAGGGGACAGGGGTTCTTTCAGCTCTTT
CDR3 protein: CASSQDRDRGQGFFQLF

D gene: TRBD1
V gene: TRBV2
J gene: TRBJ2-3
clone size: once
CDR3 DNA: TGTGCCAGCAGTCTCCTAGGACAGGTGCCCCCAGATACGCAGTATTTT
CDR3 protein: CASSLLGQVPPDTQYF

D gene: TRBD1
V gene: TRBV7-2
J gene: TRBJ1-1
clone size: few
CDR3 DNA: TGTGCCAGCTCGCCCACAGGGGGTCGCACTGAAGCTTTCTTT
CDR3 protein: CASSPTGGRTEAFF

D gene: TRBD1
V gene: TRBV27
J gene: TRBJ1-2
clone size: few
CDR3 DNA: TGTGCCAGCGGGGACAGGGCTTATGGCTACACCTTC
CDR3 protein: CASGDRAYGYTF

D gene: TRBD2
V gene: TRBV7-8
J gene: TRBJ2-3
clone size: once
CDR3 DNA: TGTGCCAGCAGCTTAGCGCGGGGGATCACAGATACGCAGTATTTT
CDR3 protein: CASSLARGITDTQYF

D gene: NA
V gene: TRBV7-9
J gene: TRBJ2-7
clone size: NA
CDR3 DNA: TGTGCCAGCAGCCGCAAGGACAGTCAGAGGCCCTACGAGCAGTACTTC
CDR3 protein: CASSRKDSQRPYEQYF

D gene: TRBD1
V gene: TRBV27
J gene: TRBJ2-2
clone size: NA
CDR3 DNA: TGTGCCAGCAGTGGGGGACAGGGGAGCACCGGGGAGCTGTTTTTT
CDR3 protein: CASSGGQGSTGELFF

D gene: TRBD2
V gene: TRBV28
J gene: TRBJ2-7
clone size: NA
CDR3 DNA: TGTGCCAGCGACGAAGCGGGGAGCTCCTACGAGCAGTACTTC
CDR3 protein: CASDEAGSSYEQYF

D gene: TRBD2
V gene: TRBV2
J gene: TRBJ2-5
clone size: NA
CDR3 DNA: TGTGCCAGCAGTGAGGGACTAGGGCTCCAAGAGACCCAGTACTTC
CDR3 protein: CASSEGLGLQETQYF

D gene: TRBD2
V gene: TRBV9
J gene: TRBJ2-5
clone size: once
CDR3 DNA: TGTGCCAGCAGCGTAGTGCTCGCGGGGGGGCCTAGGAGGGAGACCCAGTACTTC
CDR3 protein: CASSVVLAGGPRRETQYF

D gene: NA
V gene: TRBV29-1
J gene: TRBJ2-5
clone size: NA
CDR3 DNA: TGCAGCGTTGAAATTGGCTCGGAGACCCAGTACTTC
CDR3 protein: CSVEIGSETQYF

D gene: TRBD1
V gene: TRBV7-3
J gene: TRBJ2-5
clone size: NA
CDR3 DNA: TGTGCCAGCAGCTTAAATACAGGGGTGGGAGAGACCCAGTACTTC
CDR3 protein: CASSLNTGVGETQYF

D gene: TRBD2
V gene: TRBV10-3
J gene: TRBJ2-7
clone size: once
CDR3 DNA: TGTGCCATCAGTGAGTCCGGGGGGGTCCTACTCTCCTACGAGCAGTACTTC
CDR3 protein: CAISESGGVLLSYEQYF

D gene: NA
V gene: TRBV19
J gene: TRBJ1-1
clone size: once
CDR3 DNA: TGTGCCAGTAGTAGTACCCAGACAGGCGTCCACGGGGCTTTCTTT
CDR3 protein: CASSSTQTGVHGAFF

D gene: TRBD2
V gene: TRBV11-2
J gene: TRBJ2-5
clone size: few
CDR3 DNA: TGTGCCAGCACCCCTGGCGGGGGGTTGGAGACCCAGTACTTC
CDR3 protein: CASTPGGGLETQYF

D gene: NA
V gene: TRBV5-6
J gene: TRBJ1-5
clone size: NA
CDR3 DNA: TGTGCCAGCCCCCGGGGCAGGGACAATTCGGAAAGCAATCAGCCCCAGCATTTT
CDR3 protein: CASPRGRDNSESNQPQHF

D gene: TRBD2
V gene: TRBV28
J gene: TRBJ2-2
clone size: NA
CDR3 DNA: TGTGCCAGCAGTTTATTGTCAGCGGGGGGGCCGAACACCGGGGAGCTGTTTTTT
CDR3 protein: CASSLLSAGGPNTGELFF

D gene: NA
V gene: TRBV6-1
J gene: TRBJ1-5
clone size: NA
CDR3 DNA: TGTGCCAGCATCCTGGGGCCAGATCAGCCCCAGCATTTT
CDR3 protein: CASILGPDQPQHF

D gene: NA
V gene: TRBV19
J gene: TRBJ1-4
clone size: NA
CDR3 DNA: TGTGCCAGTAGGGAAACAGGGTGGGCGGAAAAACTGTTTTTT
CDR3 protein: CASRETGWAEKLFF

D gene: TRBD2
V gene: TRBV6-1
J gene: TRBJ2-1
clone size: NA
CDR3 DNA: TGTGCCAGCAGAGCGGGGAGCTACTACAATGAGCAGTTCTTC
CDR3 protein: CASRAGSYYNEQFF

D gene: NA
V gene: TRBV7-2
J gene: TRBJ2-2
clone size: NA
CDR3 DNA: TGTGCCAGCAGCTTGAGGGCAGCGGGGGAGCTGTTTTTT
CDR3 protein: CASSLRAAGELFF

D gene: NA
V gene: TRBV28
J gene: TRBJ1-5
clone size: NA
CDR3 DNA: TGTGCCAGCAGTCCCGCCTCGGGAGGGAATAGCAATCAGCCCCAGCATTTT
CDR3 protein: CASSPASGGNSNQPQHF

D gene: NA
V gene: TRBV7-9
J gene: TRBJ1-2
clone size: NA
CDR3 DNA: TGTGCCAGCAGTGACAAGAACTATGGCTACACCTTC
CDR3 protein: CASSDKNYGYTF

D gene: NA
V gene: TRBV7-8
J gene: TRBJ1-5
clone size: NA
CDR3 DNA: TGTGCCAGCAGCTTAGGACGGGTGCCCCAGCCCCAGCATTTT
CDR3 protein: CASSLGRVPQPQHF

D gene: TRBD2
V gene: TRBV25-1
J gene: TRBJ2-3
clone size: NA
CDR3 DNA: TGTGCCAGCAGTGAAGCGGGGGGACGAGGAGATACGCAGTATTTT
CDR3 protein: CASSEAGGRGDTQYF

D gene: TRBD1
V gene: TRBV4-3
J gene: TRBJ1-4
clone size: NA
CDR3 DNA: TGCGCCAGCAGCCCCCCCCGGGGACAGCATAATGAAAAACTGTTTTTT
CDR3 protein: CASSPPRGQHNEKLFF

D gene: NA
V gene: TRBV6-1
J gene: TRBJ2-7
clone size: NA
CDR3 DNA: TGTGCCAGCAGTGAAGCTTGGCAGTCCTACGAGCAGTACTTC
CDR3 protein: CASSEAWQSYEQYF

D gene: NA
V gene: TRBV7-2
J gene: TRBJ1-2
clone size: NA
CDR3 DNA: TGTGCCAGCAGCGGAGGGGTCGGGCCCTATGGCTACACCTTC
CDR3 protein: CASSGGVGPYGYTF

D gene: TRBD1
V gene: TRBV4-1
J gene: TRBJ1-5
clone size: NA
CDR3 DNA: TGCGCCAGCAGCCAAGAGCGGACAGGGTATCAGCCCCAGCATTTT
CDR3 protein: CASSQERTGYQPQHF

D gene: TRBD1
V gene: TRBV7-8
J gene: TRBJ2-5
clone size: NA
CDR3 DNA: TGTGCCAGCAGCTTAGCGGCGGGGGGACAGGGGGCCGATCAAGAGACCCAGTACTTC
CDR3 protein: CASSLAAGGQGADQETQYF

D gene: NA
V gene: TRBV6-4
J gene: TRBJ1-2
clone size: few
CDR3 DNA: TGTGCCAGCAGTGACTCGGCGGGACTTGGCTACACCTTC
CDR3 protein: CASSDSAGLGYTF

D gene: NA
V gene: TRBV19
J gene: TRBJ1-6
clone size: NA
CDR3 DNA: TGTGCCAGCGACCCGTCTGGGGCGGGGGGCAATTCACCCCTCCACTTT
CDR3 protein: CASDPSGAGGNSPLHF

D gene: NA
V gene: TRBV6-5
J gene: TRBJ1-6
clone size: NA
CDR3 DNA: TGTGCCAGCAGTTCCCGGACAGAAAATTCACCCCTCCACTTT
CDR3 protein: CASSSRTENSPLHF

D gene: NA
V gene: TRBV29-1
J gene: TRBJ2-7
clone size: NA
CDR3 DNA: TGCAGCGTTGAAGCGGGACAAGGCGGAGGGCAGTACTTC
CDR3 protein: CSVEAGQGGGQYF

D gene: TRBD2
V gene: TRBV15
J gene: TRBJ2-1
clone size: once
CDR3 DNA: TGTGCCACCAGCAGAGATGAGGTCGAGCGGGGTCTTGATAATGAGCAGTTCTTC
CDR3 protein: CATSRDEVERGLDNEQFF

D gene: NA
V gene: TRBV5-5
J gene: TRBJ2-7
clone size: NA
CDR3 DNA: TGTGCCAGCAGCGCCGGGGACATAATGCCCTACGAGCAGTACTTC
CDR3 protein: CASSAGDIMPYEQYF

D gene: TRBD1
V gene: TRBV7-9
J gene: TRBJ1-2
clone size: NA
CDR3 DNA: TGTGCCAGCAGGACAGGGTACTATGGCTACACCTTC
CDR3 protein: CASRTGYYGYTF

D gene: NA
V gene: TRBV29-1
J gene: TRBJ2-2
clone size: NA
CDR3 DNA: TGCAGCGTTGTACTAGACGGGGAGCTGTTTTTT
CDR3 protein: CSVVLDGELFF

D gene: TRBD1
V gene: TRBV7-2
J gene: TRBJ1-5
clone size: many
CDR3 DNA: TGTGCCAGCAGCAGAGAGGGACAGGGGGATCAGCCCCAGCATTTT
CDR3 protein: CASSREGQGDQPQHF

D gene: NA
V gene: TRBV7-2
J gene: TRBJ2-7
clone size: NA
CDR3 DNA: TGTGCCAGCAGCCCCCGAGCAGGGGGGTACGAGCAGTACTTC
CDR3 protein: CASSPRAGGYEQYF

D gene: TRBD1
V gene: TRBV4-3
J gene: TRBJ1-2
clone size: NA
CDR3 DNA: TGCGCCAGCAGCCAAGGAGGGGGCTCCTATGGCTACACCTTC
CDR3 protein: CASSQGGGSYGYTF

D gene: NA
V gene: TRBV7-8
J gene: TRBJ1-1
clone size: NA
CDR3 DNA: TGTGCCAGCACCCTAGGCCGAAACACTGAAGCTTTCTTT
CDR3 protein: CASTLGRNTEAFF

D gene: NA
V gene: TRBV6-5
J gene: TRBJ2-3
clone size: NA
CDR3 DNA: TGTGCCAGCAGTCCTTTCAGGGTTCCAACAGATACGCAGTATTTT
CDR3 protein: CASSPFRVPTDTQYF

D gene: TRBD2
V gene: TRBV27
J gene: TRBJ2-7
clone size: NA
CDR3 DNA: TGTGCCAGCAGGGAAGGACTAGCGGGGGGGTACGAGCAGTACTTC
CDR3 protein: CASREGLAGGYEQYF

D gene: NA
V gene: TRBV19
J gene: TRBJ2-1
clone size: once
CDR3 DNA: TGTGCCAGTAGTATTACCGGGACTCTATACAATGAGCAGTTCTTC
CDR3 protein: CASSITGTLYNEQFF

D gene: TRBD1
V gene: TRBV6-5
J gene: TRBJ2-7
clone size: NA
CDR3 DNA: TGTGCCAGCAGTTACTCCGGGACAGGAAGGCACGAGCAGTACTTC
CDR3 protein: CASSYSGTGRHEQYF

D gene: NA
V gene: TRBV9
J gene: TRBJ1-2
clone size: few
CDR3 DNA: TGTGCCAGCAGCAAAGACAGAGGCCCCTACACCTTC
CDR3 protein: CASSKDRGPYTF

D gene: NA
V gene: TRBV29-1
J gene: TRBJ2-5
clone size: NA
CDR3 DNA: TGCAGCTTGGGAAAGGGAGGAGAGACCCAGTACTTC
CDR3 protein: CSLGKGGETQYF